Below are 14 T cell receptor beta chains sequenced from a single sample in a study of STAT3 mutations in large granular lymphocyte leukemia. The study's findings and limits: Every T-cell large granular lymphocyte leukemia patient had at least one immunodominant TCR beta clonotype.

Using immunoSEQ multiplex PCR, the repertoire was profiled, and TCRdb retains in-frame clones only, with some absent. The data contain some 10,000 clones, around 57% of them seen just once; the ten biggest clones take up 9%. Which antigens these TCRs recognize remains unknown. Sequenced: peripheral blood mononuclear cells. The receptors stem from a boy aged 5-17 years with T-cell large granular lymphocyte leukemia. Some clones in this sample may be carry-over from other donors' samples.

The V gene is TRBV29-1, the J gene TRBJ1-1, with 10 bases matching TRBD1. Unmatched junction bases numbered 7, after V lost 2 bases and J lost 7 bases. The germline V gene has CDR1 SQVTM and CDR2 ANQGSEA. The CDR3 covers 14 residues. CDR3 nucleotide sequence: TGCAGCGTTGAACCGGACAGGGGGGTAAATGAAGCTTTCTTT. Translation gives CSVEPDRGVNEAFF.

This chain joins TRBV19 and TRBJ2-2; D ambiguous. The CDR3 sequence is 15 residues long. Trimming left V 7 bases short and J 7 bases short, with 19 bases between. CDR1 is LNHDA, CDR2 SQIVND, per germline (reference sequence). The CDR3 here is CASMISRTRVGELFF. The CDR3 nucleotides read TGTGCCAGTATGATATCACGGACCCGGGTCGGGGAGCTGTTTTTT. Full variable domain (outside the CDR3, taken from reference TRBV19 and TRBJ2-2): DGGITQSPKYLFRKEGQNVTLSCEQNLNHDAMYWYRQDPGQGLRLIYYSQIVNDFQKGDIAEGYSVSREKKESFPLTVTSAQKNPTAFYLCASMISRTRVGELFFGEGSRLTVL.

The chain has TRBV27 and TRBJ1-2, with D uncertain. CDR1 is MNHEY, CDR2 SMNVEV, per germline (reference sequence). The CDR3 totals 12 residues. Trimming left V 6 bases short and J 12 bases short, with 17 bases between. CDR3 coding DNA: TGTGCCAGCAGGCTCCTTGGCGGGAATGACACCTTC. Translating it yields CASRLLGGNDTF.

Only a few counts were recorded for this clone. The chain employs TRBV13 and TRBJ1-2; unclear D gene. This CDR3 has 13 amino acids. V lost 3 bases, J lost 4 bases, and 9 bases lay in between. From germline, CDR1 is PRHDT and CDR2 FYEKMQ (reference sequence). CDR3 sequence: CASSLDVPYGYTF. Written as DNA, the CDR3 is TGTGCCAGCAGCTTGGACGTACCCTATGGCTACACCTTC.

This clone was counted a few times. V gene TRBV18 combines with J gene TRBJ2-7; D remains ambiguous. The V gene's germline CDR1 is KGHSH and CDR2 LQKENI. Trimming left V 3 bases short and J 3 bases short, with 6 bases between. The CDR3 runs to 12 residues. The CDR3 protein is CASSPRLYEQYF. CDR3 nucleotides: TGTGCCAGCTCACCCCGACTCTACGAGCAGTACTTC.

This clone has only a few counts. This sequence joins TRBV25-1 and TRBJ1-2; D unclear. The germline V gene has CDR1 MGHDK and CDR2 SYGVNS. V was shortened by 1 base and J by 6 bases, with 3 bases between the two germline ends. CDR3 length equals 11 residues. In DNA form, the CDR3 reads TGTGCCAGCAGTGAATCTGATGGCTACACCTTC. Amino acids: CASSESDGYTF.

CDR3 DNA sequence: TGTGCCTGGAGCCCTAGGGACAGGGGGCTCCTCACTGAAGCTTTCTTT. This sequence encodes CAWSPRDRGLLTEAFF. The rearrangement links TRBV30 to TRBJ1-1, with 12 bases fitting TRBD1. The germline V gene encodes CDR1 GTSNPN and CDR2 SVGIG (reference sequence). CDR3 length equals 16 residues. V was pared by 3 bases and J by 4 bases, with 9 bases of the junction left unmatched.

The chain couples TRBV7-9 to TRBJ2-1; TRBD2 matches 12 bases. After removal of 5 bases from V and 4 bases from J, the junction contained 3 bases not matched to a gene. This CDR3 is 15 amino acids long. The germline gives CDR1 SEHNR, CDR2 FQNEAQ (reference sequence). This CDR3 is CASSVLAGGYNEQFF. CDR3 sequence (DNA): TGTGCCAGCAGCGTACTAGCGGGGGGATACAATGAGCAGTTCTTC.

This clone was observed a few times. This rearrangement joins TRBV30 to TRBJ1-4, with TRBD1 matching 7 bases. The CDR3 extends over 13 amino acids. CDR1 GTSNPN and CDR2 SVGIG come from the germline V gene (reference sequence). The V gene end was trimmed by 1 base and the J gene end by 6 bases; junction bases not matched to a gene: 2. CDR3 loop: CAWSEGTDEKLFF. The CDR3 coding sequence is TGTGCCTGGAGTGAAGGGACAGATGAAAAACTGTTTTTT.

This chain connects TRBV7-2 to TRBJ2-7; D possibly uses TRBD1 or TRBD2 (5 bases each). V dropped 4 bases and J dropped 3 bases, with 10 bases sitting between them. From germline, CDR1 is SGHTA and CDR2 FQGNSA. This CDR3 has 13 residues. The CDR3 region has the DNA TGTGCCAGCAGCTGGGGGAGAGGCTACGAGCAGTACTTC. It is translated as CASSWGRGYEQYF.

This clone was seen a handful of times. The V call is TRBV29-1, the J call TRBJ2-3; weak D call: TRBD2 (5 bases). Germline V gene sequence: CDR1 SQVTM, CDR2 ANQGSEA. The CDR3 covers 13 residues. V was shortened by 8 bases and J by 0 bases, with 12 bases between the two germline ends. For the CDR3, the DNA is TGCAGCCCTAGGGAGTCTAGCACAGATACGCAGTATTTT. This sequence encodes CSPRESSTDTQYF.

This rearrangement joins TRBV18 to TRBJ2-5; 9 positions match TRBD1. The V and J ends lost 5 bases and 6 bases, in that order; junction bases with no gene match: 4. The CDR3 loop spans 13 amino acids. Looked up from germline, CDR1 is KGHSH and CDR2 is LQKENI. The CDR3 is CASSAGTGQTQYF. CDR3 bases: TGTGCCAGCTCAGCGGGGACAGGGCAGACCCAGTACTTC.

This clone was observed a few times. The chain combines TRBV7-8 with TRBJ2-7, with D hard to call. Trimming removed 1 base at V and 5 bases at J, with 6 bases between. CDR1 SGHVS and CDR2 FQNEAQ come from the germline V gene. This CDR3 contains 12 residues. The CDR3: CASSLDEDEQYF. CDR3 DNA: TGTGCCAGCAGCTTAGATGAGGACGAGCAGTACTTC.

The chain joins TRBV6-1 to TRBJ1-2; 8 positions agree with TRBD1. CDR3 length: 18 amino acids. Germline loops: CDR1 MNHNS, CDR2 SASEGT. Trimming cost V 3 bases and J 1 base; bases outside gene matches: 13. CDR3 sequence reads: CASSDRLWDRSNNYGYTF. The CDR3 DNA sequence: TGTGCCAGCAGTGACCGCCTCTGGGACAGGTCAAATAACTATGGCTACACCTTC.